The present TCR beta chain was sequenced within a study of T-cell memory formation after mild COVID-19. 5'RACE with constant-segment primers yielded barcoded, UMI-tagged TCR alpha and TCR beta cDNA libraries. TCRdb ran MiXCR on the 5' RACE reads and lists one entry per CDR3 protein. The table shows around 310,000 distinct CDR3 sequences, with more than 15% occurring only once. Study-level results: The study found contracting CD4+ clones mainly in CM and EM and contracting CD8+ clones in EMRA. Contracting clones from day 15 to 85 showed balanced CD4/CD8; later expanders favored CD4+.

CDR3 length: 12 amino acids. The V end was cut by 3 bases, the J end by 5 bases, with 7 bases between. Per the germline V gene, CDR1 is SQVTM and CDR2 is ANQGSEA. This clonotype came up a few times. Antigen: not known. Sequenced sample: PBMCs or a T cell subset sorted from them (not recorded which). The chain links TRBV29-1 to TRBJ2-2; D is ambiguous. The receptor was isolated from a man younger than 35 who had mild COVID-19 (a few samples of this study predate the infection). Cell type and time point are not known. CDR3 residues: CSVDLITGELFF. DNA of the CDR3: TGCAGCGTTGACTTGATTACCGGGGAGCTGTTTTTT.